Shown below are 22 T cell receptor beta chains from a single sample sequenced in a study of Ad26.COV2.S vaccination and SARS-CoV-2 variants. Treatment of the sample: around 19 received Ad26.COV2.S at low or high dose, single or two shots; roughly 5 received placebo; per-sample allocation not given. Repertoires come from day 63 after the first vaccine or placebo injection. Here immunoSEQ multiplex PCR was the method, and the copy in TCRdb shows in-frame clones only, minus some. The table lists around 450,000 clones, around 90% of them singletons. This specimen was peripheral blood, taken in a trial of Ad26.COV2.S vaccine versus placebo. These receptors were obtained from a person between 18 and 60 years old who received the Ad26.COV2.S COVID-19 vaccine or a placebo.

CDR3 bases: TGCGCCAGCAGCTTGGGCCAGGGCTACAATGAGCAGTTCTTC. Its protein product is CASSLGQGYNEQFF. The genes are TRBV5-1 and TRBJ2-1; D possibly corresponds to TRBD1 (5 bases). Germline V gene lookup returns CDR1 SGHRS and CDR2 YFSETQ. The CDR3 runs to 14 residues. Trimming stripped 0 bases from V and 3 bases from J, with 7 bases between.

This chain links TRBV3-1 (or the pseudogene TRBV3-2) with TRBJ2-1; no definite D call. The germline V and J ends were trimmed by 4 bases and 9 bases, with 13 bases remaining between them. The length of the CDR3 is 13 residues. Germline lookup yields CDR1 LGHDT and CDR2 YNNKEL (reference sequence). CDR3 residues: CASSPDPLGEQFF. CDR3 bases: TGTGCCAGCAGCCCAGACCCCCTAGGTGAGCAGTTCTTC.

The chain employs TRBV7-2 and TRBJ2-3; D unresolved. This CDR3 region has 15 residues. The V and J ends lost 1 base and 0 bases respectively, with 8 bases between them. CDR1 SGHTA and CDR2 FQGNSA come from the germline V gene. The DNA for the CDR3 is TGTGCCAGCAGCTTAGGACTGTCAAGCACAGATACGCAGTATTTT. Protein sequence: CASSLGLSSTDTQYF.

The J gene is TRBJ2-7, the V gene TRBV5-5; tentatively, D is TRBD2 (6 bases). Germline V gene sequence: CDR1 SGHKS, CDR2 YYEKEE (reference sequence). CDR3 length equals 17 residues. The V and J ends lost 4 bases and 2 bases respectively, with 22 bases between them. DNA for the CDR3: TGTGCCAGCAGCGCACGCCGGGGGTCCTTAGGCCCCTACGAGCAGTACTTC. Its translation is CASSARRGSLGPYEQYF. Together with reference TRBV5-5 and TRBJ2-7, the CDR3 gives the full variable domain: DAGVTQSPTHLIKTRGQQVTLRCSPISGHKSVSWYQQVLGQGPQFIFQYYEKEERGRGNFPDRFSARQFPNYSSELNVNALLLGDSALYLCASSARRGSLGPYEQYFGPGTRLTVT.

The CDR3 sequence is CASSSRTVSGIDTQYF. CDR3 bases: TGTGCCAGCAGTTCCCGGACGGTGAGCGGAATCGATACGCAGTATTTT. The genes are TRBV6-2 or TRBV6-3 and TRBJ2-3, with D tentatively TRBD2 (5 bases). Germline CDR1 reads MNHEY; CDR2 reads SVGEGT. The length of the CDR3 is 16 residues. The germline V and J ends were trimmed by 4 bases and 6 bases, with 20 bases remaining between them.

In nucleotides, the CDR3 is TGTGCCTGGAGTGCCGGATTCGAGGTAGAGACCCAGTACTTC. Translated, it gives CAWSAGFEVETQYF. The chain joins TRBV30 to TRBJ2-5; D ambiguous. Germline CDR1 GTSNPN, CDR2 SVGIG (reference sequence). The CDR3 is 14 amino acids. The germline V and J ends were trimmed by 1 base and 4 bases, with 13 bases remaining between them.

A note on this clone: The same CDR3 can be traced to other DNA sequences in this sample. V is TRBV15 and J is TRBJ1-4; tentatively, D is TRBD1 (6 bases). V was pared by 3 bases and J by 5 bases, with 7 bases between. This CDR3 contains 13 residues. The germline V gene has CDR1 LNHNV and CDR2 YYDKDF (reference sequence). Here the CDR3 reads CATSRDRNEKLFF. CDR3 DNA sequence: TGTGCCACCAGCAGGGACAGAAATGAAAAACTGTTTTTT.

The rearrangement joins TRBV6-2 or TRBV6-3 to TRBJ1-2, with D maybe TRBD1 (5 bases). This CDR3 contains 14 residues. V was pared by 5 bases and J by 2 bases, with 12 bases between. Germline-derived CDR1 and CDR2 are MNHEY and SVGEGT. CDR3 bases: TGTGCCAGCAGTCTCAGACAGAAAAACTATGGCTACACCTTC. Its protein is CASSLRQKNYGYTF.

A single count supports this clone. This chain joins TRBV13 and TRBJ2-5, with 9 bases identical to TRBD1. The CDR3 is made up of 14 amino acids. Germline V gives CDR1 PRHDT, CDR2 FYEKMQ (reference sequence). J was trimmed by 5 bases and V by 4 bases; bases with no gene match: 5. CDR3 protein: CASSSQGAGETQYF. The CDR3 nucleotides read TGTGCCAGCAGCTCACAGGGGGCAGGGGAGACCCAGTACTTC.

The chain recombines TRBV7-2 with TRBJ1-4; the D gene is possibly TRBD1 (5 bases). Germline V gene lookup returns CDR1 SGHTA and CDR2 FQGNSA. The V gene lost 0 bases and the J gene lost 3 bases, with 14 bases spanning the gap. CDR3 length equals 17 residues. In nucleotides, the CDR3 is TGTGCCAGCAGCTTAGCGGGGTCGGGGGGTGCTAATGAAAAACTGTTTTTT. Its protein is CASSLAGSGGANEKLFF.

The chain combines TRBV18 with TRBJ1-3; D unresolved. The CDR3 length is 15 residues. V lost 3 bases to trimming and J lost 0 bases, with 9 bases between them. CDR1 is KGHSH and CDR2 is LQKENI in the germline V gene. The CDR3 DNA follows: TGTGCCAGCTCACCCAAGACGGGCTCTGGAAACACCATATATTTT. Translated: CASSPKTGSGNTIYF. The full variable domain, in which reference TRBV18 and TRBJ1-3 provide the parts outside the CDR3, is NAGVMQNPRHLVRRRGQEARLRCSPMKGHSHVYWYRQLPEEGLKFMVYLQKENIIDESGMPKERFSAEFPKEGPSILRIQQVVRGDSAAYFCASSPKTGSGNTIYFGEGSWLTVV.

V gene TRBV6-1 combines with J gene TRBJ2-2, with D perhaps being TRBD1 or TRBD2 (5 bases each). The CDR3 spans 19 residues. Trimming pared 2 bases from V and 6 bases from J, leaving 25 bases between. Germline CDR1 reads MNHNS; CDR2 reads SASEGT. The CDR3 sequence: CASSEIWWGLGSGAGELFF. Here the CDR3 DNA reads TGTGCCAGCAGTGAAATCTGGTGGGGGTTAGGATCTGGGGCCGGGGAGCTGTTTTTT.

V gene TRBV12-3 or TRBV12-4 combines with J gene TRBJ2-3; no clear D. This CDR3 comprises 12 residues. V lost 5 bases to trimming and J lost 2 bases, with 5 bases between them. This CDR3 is CASSPNTDTQYF. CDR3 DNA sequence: TGTGCCAGCAGTCCGAACACAGATACGCAGTATTTT.

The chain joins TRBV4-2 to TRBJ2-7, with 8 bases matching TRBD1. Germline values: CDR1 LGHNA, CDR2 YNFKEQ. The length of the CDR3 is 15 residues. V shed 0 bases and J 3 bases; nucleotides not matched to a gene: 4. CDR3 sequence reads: CASSQETGTGYEQYF. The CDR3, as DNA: TGTGCCAGCAGCCAAGAAACCGGGACAGGCTACGAGCAGTACTTC.

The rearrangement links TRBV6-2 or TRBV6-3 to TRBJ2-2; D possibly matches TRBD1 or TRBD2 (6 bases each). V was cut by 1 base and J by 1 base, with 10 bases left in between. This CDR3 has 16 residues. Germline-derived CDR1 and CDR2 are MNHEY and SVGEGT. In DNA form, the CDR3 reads TGTGCCAGCAGTTACTACGGGGGCGGGAACACCGGGGAGCTGTTTTTT. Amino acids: CASSYYGGGNTGELFF.

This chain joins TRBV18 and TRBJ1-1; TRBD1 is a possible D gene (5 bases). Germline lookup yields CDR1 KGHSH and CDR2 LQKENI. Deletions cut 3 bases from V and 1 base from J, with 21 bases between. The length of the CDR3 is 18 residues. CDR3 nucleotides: TGTGCCAGCTCACCTCAAACCGGGGCACAGCAGGAGAACACTGAAGCTTTCTTT. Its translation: CASSPQTGAQQENTEAFF.

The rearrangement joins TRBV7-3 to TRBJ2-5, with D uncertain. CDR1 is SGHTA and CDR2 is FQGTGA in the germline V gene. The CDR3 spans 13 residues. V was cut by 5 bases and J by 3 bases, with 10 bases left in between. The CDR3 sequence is CASSRGPKETQYF. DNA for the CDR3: TGTGCCAGCAGCCGTGGCCCGAAAGAGACCCAGTACTTC.

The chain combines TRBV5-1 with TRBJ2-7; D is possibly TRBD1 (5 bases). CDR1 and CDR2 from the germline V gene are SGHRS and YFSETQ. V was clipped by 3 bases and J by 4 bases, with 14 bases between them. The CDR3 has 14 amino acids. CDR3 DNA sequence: TGCGCCAGCAGCTCCAAGCAGGGATTTTACGAGCAGTACTTC. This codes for CASSSKQGFYEQYF.

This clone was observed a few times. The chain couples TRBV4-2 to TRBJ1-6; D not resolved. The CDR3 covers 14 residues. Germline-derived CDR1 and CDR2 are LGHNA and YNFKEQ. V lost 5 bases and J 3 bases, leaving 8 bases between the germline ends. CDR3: CASSYRGYNSPLHF. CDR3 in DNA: TGTGCCAGCAGCTACCGGGGCTATAATTCACCCCTCCACTTT.

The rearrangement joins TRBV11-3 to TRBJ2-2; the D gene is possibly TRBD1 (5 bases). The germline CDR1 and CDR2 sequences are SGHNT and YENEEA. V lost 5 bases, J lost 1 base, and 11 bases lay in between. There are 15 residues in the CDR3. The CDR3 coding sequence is TGTGCCAGCAGCCACGGCACAGGGAACACCGGGGAGCTGTTTTTT. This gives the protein CASSHGTGNTGELFF.

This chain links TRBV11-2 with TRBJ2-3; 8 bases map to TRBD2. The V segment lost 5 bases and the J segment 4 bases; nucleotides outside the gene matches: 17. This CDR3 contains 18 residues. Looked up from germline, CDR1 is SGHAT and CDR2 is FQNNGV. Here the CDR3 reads CASSKVTAGVGGADTQYF. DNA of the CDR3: TGTGCCAGCAGCAAGGTGACAGCGGGAGTGGGTGGAGCAGATACGCAGTATTTT.

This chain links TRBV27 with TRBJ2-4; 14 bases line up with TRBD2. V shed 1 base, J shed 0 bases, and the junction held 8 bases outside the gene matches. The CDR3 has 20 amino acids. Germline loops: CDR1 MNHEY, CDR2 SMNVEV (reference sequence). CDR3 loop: CASSLYPGTSGGLAKNIQYF. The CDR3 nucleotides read TGTGCCAGCAGTTTATACCCGGGGACTAGCGGGGGACTAGCCAAAAACATTCAGTACTTC.